The rows below give T cell receptor beta chains drawn from one sample of a study of T cells in Graves' hyperthyroidism and ophthalmopathy. From the multiplex PCR reads, TCRdb called clonotypes with MiXCR, one entry per CDR3 protein. The sample has under 30,000 distinct CDR3 sequences; around 47% are singletons. The sequenced sample consisted of blood. The receptors shown here come from a woman in her thirties or forties with Graves' hyperthyroidism that later progressed to Graves' ophthalmopathy. Both conserved end residues are part of each CDR3. Each record gives: clone size, V gene, D gene, J gene, CDR3 DNA, CDR3 protein. D genes are given only for firm matches. A row's size may be missing; if present it is once, few, many or a size class.

NA	TRBV19	TRBD2	TRBJ2-7	TGTGCCAGTAGTCCAACTAGCGGGAGCCCGATCTACGAGCAGTACTTC	CASSPTSGSPIYEQYF
NA	TRBV7-9	NA	TRBJ2-1	TGTGCCAGCAGCTTAGCAGAGAGATCGAGCAATGAGCAGTTCTTC	CASSLAERSSNEQFF
NA	TRBV2	NA	TRBJ2-3	TGTGCCAGCCGACTTGGGGGCCCCGCCACAGATACGCAGTATTTT	CASRLGGPATDTQYF
NA	TRBV6-1	NA	TRBJ2-7	TGTGCCAGCAGTGTAGCCGCGGGGCAGGGAAGGTACGAGCAGTACTTC	CASSVAAGQGRYEQYF
few	TRBV13	NA	TRBJ1-2	TGTGCCAGCAGGGAAATAGGAGACTATGGCTACACCTTC	CASREIGDYGYTF
NA	TRBV29-1	NA	TRBJ2-5	TGCAGCGTTGATTCCTCCCAGGGGCCCCAAGAGACCCAGTACTTC	CSVDSSQGPQETQYF
medium-sized	TRBV29-1	NA	TRBJ2-1	TGCAGCGCTGAAGGGGGCTACAATGAGCAGTTCTTC	CSAEGGYNEQFF
NA	TRBV2	NA	TRBJ2-1	TGTGCCAGCAGATTGGACAGTTACAATGAGCAGTTCTTC	CASRLDSYNEQFF
medium-sized	TRBV2	NA	TRBJ2-1	TGTGCCAGCGGAAAGACAGGGACTACCTACAATGAGCAGTTCTTC	CASGKTGTTYNEQFF
many	TRBV5-1	NA	TRBJ2-3	TGCGCCAGCAGCTTGGACCCAGGCACAGATACGCAGTATTTT	CASSLDPGTDTQYF
NA	TRBV7-9	NA	TRBJ2-3	TGTGCCAGCTCGAGACCAGATAGCACAGATACGCAGTATTTT	CASSRPDSTDTQYF
NA	TRBV20-1	NA	TRBJ2-1	TGCAGTGCTAGTCCCCCCAGATCCGACAATGAGCAGTTCTTC	CSASPPRSDNEQFF
NA	TRBV7-3	NA	TRBJ2-7	TGTGCCAGCAGCCCGACTAGAAATAGTTACGAGCAGTACTTC	CASSPTRNSYEQYF
NA	TRBV7-9	TRBD1	TRBJ1-1	TGTGCCAGCAGCCCCGGGACAGGGACCACAATGAACACTGAAGCTTTCTTT	CASSPGTGTTMNTEAFF
NA	TRBV4-2	NA	TRBJ2-1	TGTGCCAGCAGCCGGGGAGAACTCAATGAGCAGTTCTTC	CASSRGELNEQFF
many	TRBV12-3/TRBV12-4	NA	TRBJ1-6	TGTGCCAGCAGTTTAGGACAGAATAATTCACCCCTCCACTTT	CASSLGQNNSPLHF
few	TRBV15	NA	TRBJ2-7	TGTGCCACCAGCAGAGTAGAGGGAGGCTCCTACGAGCAGTACTTC	CATSRVEGGSYEQYF